Presented here are 17 T cell receptor beta chains from one specimen sequenced in a study of graft-versus-host responses after intestinal transplantation. Sequencing was performed with immunoSEQ multiplex PCR; in TCRdb, only in-frame clones are kept and a portion is missing. The table lists 55,000 to 80,000 clones, approximately 90% of them singletons, with 1.7% in the top ten. For these TCRs, the target antigens are not known. The specimen was unstimulated CD8+ T cells sorted from spleen or lymph node cells, collected before transplant. Receptors were obtained from a human donor who was the organ donor for an intestinal transplant.

The rearrangement links TRBV11-2 to TRBJ2-1, with 8 bases that match TRBD2. Trimming removed 5 bases from V and 7 bases from J; junction bases left unmatched: 10. Germline values: CDR1 SGHAT, CDR2 FQNNGV. The length of the CDR3 is 15 residues. This CDR3 is CASSPRGGRRNEQFF. The CDR3 DNA follows: TGTGCCAGCAGCCCCCGGGGGGGGCGCAGGAATGAGCAGTTCTTC.

The chain has TRBV11-2 and TRBJ1-5; 7 bases are a match to TRBD1. V was pared by 5 bases and J by 0 bases, with 10 bases of the junction left unmatched. CDR1 is SGHAT and CDR2 is FQNNGV in the germline V gene. CDR3 length: 17 residues. Written as DNA, the CDR3 is TGTGCCAGCAGCGACAGGGAAAGTGGGTATAGCAATCAGCCCCAGCATTTT. Translating it yields CASSDRESGYSNQPQHF.

V is TRBV7-9 and J is TRBJ2-5, with 7 bases aligning to TRBD2. Trimming removed 1 base from V and 0 bases from J; junction bases left unmatched: 2. The CDR3 runs 15 residues. The germline V gene has CDR1 SEHNR and CDR2 FQNEAQ (reference sequence). This chain's CDR3 is CASSLVLADQETQYF. The CDR3 nucleotides read TGTGCCAGCAGCTTAGTTCTAGCGGACCAAGAGACCCAGTACTTC.

The chain has TRBV19 and TRBJ2-1, with D possibly being TRBD2 (6 bases). The CDR3 consists of 15 residues. Germline CDR1 and CDR2: LNHDA and SQIVND (reference sequence). Trimming removed 1 base from V and 6 bases from J, with 13 bases in between. DNA of the CDR3: TGTGCCAGTAGTATAGTCATGGTAGCGGCCAATGAGCAGTTCTTC. Its translation: CASSIVMVAANEQFF.

The chain uses TRBV19 and TRBJ2-2; possibly TRBD2 for D (6 bases). With 5 bases removed from V and 8 bases from J, the gap between germline ends came to 15 bases. The germline V gene encodes CDR1 LNHDA and CDR2 SQIVND (reference sequence). The length of the CDR3 is 14 residues. For the CDR3, the DNA is TGTGCCAGTAGTTCCCGGAGGGCTGCGGGGGAGCTGTTTTTT. This sequence encodes CASSSRRAAGELFF.

V usage is TRBV7-9 and J usage is TRBJ2-5; 7 positions match TRBD2. CDR1 and CDR2 (germline): SEHNR, FQNEAQ (reference sequence). V lost 5 bases and J lost 4; bases outside the gene matches: 7. The CDR3 is made up of 14 amino acids. In DNA form, the CDR3 reads TGTGCCAGCAGCCAGAGCGGGACTTTAGAGACCCAGTACTTC. Encoded protein: CASSQSGTLETQYF.

This clone has only one observation. The rearrangement joins TRBV2 to TRBJ1-1, with 7 bases aligning to TRBD1. The germline V gene encodes CDR1 SNHLY and CDR2 FYNNEI. The CDR3 is made up of 14 amino acids. The trim removed 8 bases at V and 2 bases at J, leaving 8 bases unmatched. The CDR3 nucleotides are TGTGCCAGCCTTCAGGGACAGTCCAACACTGAAGCTTTCTTT. It specifies CASLQGQSNTEAFF.

The V and J genes are TRBV6-1 and TRBJ1-1, with D maybe TRBD1 (5 bases). The CDR3 is made up of 14 amino acids. The germline gives CDR1 MNHNS, CDR2 SASEGT. V was clipped by 2 bases and J by 3 bases, with 10 bases between them. The CDR3 reads CASSELGGYTEAFF. DNA of the CDR3: TGTGCCAGCAGTGAACTGGGGGGGTACACTGAAGCTTTCTTT.

This sequence joins TRBV19 and TRBJ1-1, with D hard to call. The germline V gene has CDR1 LNHDA and CDR2 SQIVND (reference sequence). The CDR3 covers 15 residues. Trimming left V 3 bases short and J 0 bases short, with 11 bases between. The DNA of the CDR3 is TGTGCCAGTAGTATGGAGCGGTGGGTGAACACTGAAGCTTTCTTT. It translates to CASSMERWVNTEAFF.

The rearrangement uses TRBV6-6 and TRBJ2-5; D might be TRBD2 (5 bases). This CDR3 has 16 residues. From germline, CDR1 is MNHNY and CDR2 SVGAGI (reference sequence). V lost 2 bases and J 2 bases, leaving 15 bases between the germline ends. CDR3 nucleotide sequence: TGTGCCAGCAGTTACGCCATCGAGGAGGCACAAGAGACCCAGTACTTC. Its protein product is CASSYAIEEAQETQYF.

V gene TRBV4-3 combines with J gene TRBJ1-2; 10 positions agree with TRBD1. The V gene end was trimmed by 5 bases and the J gene end by 5 bases; junction bases not matched to a gene: 5. This CDR3 comprises 14 residues. CDR1 is LGHNA and CDR2 is YSLEER in the germline V gene. The CDR3 protein is CASSTRTGGYGYTF. CDR3 in DNA: TGCGCCAGCAGCACCCGGACAGGGGGATATGGCTACACCTTC.

J is TRBJ2-1 and V is TRBV28; 9 nucleotides match TRBD2. V was pared by 1 base and J by 4 bases, with 14 bases of the junction left unmatched. The CDR3 runs to 19 residues. Germline CDR1 reads MDHEN; CDR2 reads SYDVKM. Written as DNA, the CDR3 is TGTGCCAGCAGTTTATACCGACCCTCCATTAGCGGGAGTTACAATGAGCAGTTCTTC. Its protein product is CASSLYRPSISGSYNEQFF.

The chain couples TRBV2 to TRBJ2-7; 8 nucleotides align to TRBD2. V lost 5 bases and J lost 2; bases outside the gene matches: 5. Germline loops: CDR1 SNHLY, CDR2 FYNNEI. This CDR3 region has 14 residues. CDR3 loop: CASSTGLVTYEQYF. In DNA, the CDR3 is TGTGCCAGCAGTACGGGACTAGTGACCTACGAGCAGTACTTC.

V gene TRBV27 combines with J gene TRBJ2-1; 12 bases fit TRBD2. The CDR3 length is 15 residues. Germline loops: CDR1 MNHEY, CDR2 SMNVEV (reference sequence). V was pared by 5 bases and J by 7 bases, with 6 bases of the junction left unmatched. Here the CDR3 DNA reads TGTGCCAGCAGTCTAGCGGGAGGGCAGTTGAATGAGCAGTTCTTC. This sequence encodes CASSLAGGQLNEQFF.

The V gene is TRBV5-6, the J gene TRBJ1-4, with a possible D match to TRBD1 (6 bases). This CDR3 is 17 amino acids long. The V end lost 4 bases, the J end lost 6 bases, and 22 bases lay between the germline ends. Per germline, CDR1 SGHDT and CDR2 YYEEEE. CDR3 sequence reads: CASSPSPGGGGYEKLFF. In DNA, the CDR3 is TGTGCCAGCAGCCCAAGCCCCGGGGGCGGGGGATATGAAAAACTGTTTTTT.

The chain recombines TRBV19 with TRBJ1-2; D remains ambiguous. The CDR3 consists of 14 residues. With 3 bases removed from V and 4 bases from J, the gap between germline ends came to 12 bases. Germline CDR1 reads LNHDA; CDR2 reads SQIVND (reference sequence). CDR3 region: CASSIFGVGYGYTF. In nucleotides, the CDR3 is TGTGCCAGTAGTATCTTCGGGGTAGGCTATGGCTACACCTTC.

The gene calls are TRBV9 and TRBJ2-7; 7 nucleotides agree with TRBD2. Germline CDR1 SGDLS, CDR2 YYNGEE. V shed 0 bases, J shed 4 bases, and the junction held 4 bases outside the gene matches. There are 14 residues in the CDR3. The chain's CDR3 is CASSVAWEGYEQYF. The CDR3 region has the DNA TGTGCCAGCAGCGTAGCTTGGGAGGGGTACGAGCAGTACTTC. Full variable domain (missing parts from reference TRBV9 and TRBJ2-7): DSGVTQTPKHLITATGQRVTLRCSPRSGDLSVYWYQQSLDQGLQFLIQYYNGEERAKGNILERFSAQQFPDLHSELNLSSLELGDSALYFCASSVAWEGYEQYFGPGTRLTVT.